This is a list of T cell receptor beta chains from one sample in a study of blood T cell repertoires in COVID-19. Assay used: immunoSEQ multiplex PCR; TCRdb lists only in-frame clones, some missing. This repertoire shows 450,000 to 500,000 clones, approximately 91% found once; its top ten account for around 8%. The material sequenced was PBMCs or T cells enriched from blood (not recorded which). Receptors were obtained from an older woman who had recovered from COVID-19. The CDR3 runs from the conserved cysteine through the conserved F or W. The D gene is left open where the match is weak. Clone size, where shown, is once, few, many, or a class for clones that have expanded.

clone size: .
J gene: TRBJ2-2
D gene: TRBD2
CDR3 length: 17
V gene: TRBV7-2
CDR3 protein: CASSFGLAGGRTGELFF
CDR3 DNA: TGTGCCAGCAGCTTTGGACTAGCGGGGGGGCGTACCGGGGAGCTGTTTTTT

clone size: .
J gene: TRBJ2-2
D gene: TRBD2
CDR3 length: 17
V gene: TRBV7-2
CDR3 protein: CASSLYVASGGTGELFF
CDR3 DNA: TGTGCCAGCAGCCTATACGTCGCTAGCGGGGGCACCGGGGAGCTGTTTTTT

clone size: once
J gene: TRBJ1-5
D gene: TRBD1
CDR3 length: 16
V gene: TRBV30
CDR3 protein: CAWRKPTGTANQPQHF
CDR3 DNA: TGTGCCTGGAGGAAGCCGACCGGGACAGCTAATCAGCCCCAGCATTTT

clone size: .
J gene: TRBJ1-5
D gene: .
CDR3 length: 15
V gene: TRBV3-1/TRBV3-2
CDR3 protein: CASSQDWQGNQPQHF
CDR3 DNA: TGTGCCAGCAGCCAAGATTGGCAGGGCAATCAGCCCCAGCATTTT

clone size: once
J gene: TRBJ2-3
D gene: TRBD2
CDR3 length: 14
V gene: TRBV27
CDR3 protein: CASSYAGGADTQYF
CDR3 DNA: TGTGCCAGCAGTTACGCGGGGGGGGCAGATACGCAGTATTTT

clone size: .
J gene: TRBJ2-5
D gene: .
CDR3 length: 15
V gene: TRBV2
CDR3 protein: CASSEGGGPGETQYF
CDR3 DNA: TGTGCCAGCAGTGAAGGAGGGGGACCTGGGGAGACCCAGTACTTC

clone size: .
J gene: TRBJ2-5
D gene: TRBD1
CDR3 length: 16
V gene: TRBV9
CDR3 protein: CASSVGGQGYQETQYF
CDR3 DNA: TGTGCCAGCAGCGTAGGAGGACAGGGGTACCAAGAGACCCAGTACTTC

clone size: .
J gene: TRBJ2-1
D gene: .
CDR3 length: 13
V gene: TRBV2
CDR3 protein: CASSEGQDNEQFF
CDR3 DNA: TGTGCCAGCAGTGAAGGGCAGGACAATGAGCAGTTCTTC

clone size: .
J gene: TRBJ2-3
D gene: .
CDR3 length: 13
V gene: TRBV6-5
CDR3 protein: CASGEGGRDTQYF
CDR3 DNA: TGTGCCAGCGGGGAGGGGGGTAGAGATACGCAGTATTTT

clone size: .
J gene: TRBJ2-2
D gene: TRBD2
CDR3 length: 17
V gene: TRBV2
CDR3 protein: CASSGDLAGGLTGELFF
CDR3 DNA: TGTGCCAGCAGTGGTGACTTAGCGGGGGGTCTTACCGGGGAGCTGTTTTTT

clone size: few
J gene: TRBJ1-4
D gene: TRBD1
CDR3 length: 13
V gene: TRBV2
CDR3 protein: CASRGQVNEKLFF
CDR3 DNA: TGTGCCAGCAGGGGACAGGTTAATGAAAAACTGTTTTTT

clone size: .
J gene: TRBJ2-7
D gene: .
CDR3 length: 14
V gene: TRBV7-8
CDR3 protein: CASSLGRSRGEQYF
CDR3 DNA: TGTGCCAGCAGCCTCGGACGCAGCAGGGGCGAGCAGTACTTC

clone size: .
J gene: TRBJ2-1
D gene: .
CDR3 length: 18
V gene: TRBV7-2
CDR3 protein: CASSILGGGAISYNEQFF
CDR3 DNA: TGTGCCAGCAGCATCCTAGGGGGGGGCGCGATCTCCTACAATGAGCAGTTCTTC

clone size: few
J gene: TRBJ2-1
D gene: .
CDR3 length: 15
V gene: TRBV3-1/TRBV3-2
CDR3 protein: CASSQELAPPAEQFF
CDR3 DNA: TGTGCCAGCAGCCAAGAGCTAGCGCCGCCGGCTGAGCAGTTCTTC

clone size: .
J gene: TRBJ1-3
D gene: TRBD1
CDR3 length: 14
V gene: TRBV19
CDR3 protein: CASSTTGFGNTIYF
CDR3 DNA: TGTGCCAGTTCGACGACAGGGTTCGGAAACACCATATATTTT

clone size: .
J gene: TRBJ1-3
D gene: .
CDR3 length: 17
V gene: TRBV3-1/TRBV3-2
CDR3 protein: CASSQDWGGIGGNTIYF
CDR3 DNA: TGTGCCAGCAGCCAAGATTGGGGGGGAATCGGAGGAAACACCATATATTTT

clone size: .
J gene: TRBJ1-3
D gene: .
CDR3 length: 14
V gene: TRBV3-1/TRBV3-2
CDR3 protein: CASSRENSGNTIYF
CDR3 DNA: TGTGCCAGCTCCCGGGAGAACTCTGGAAACACCATATATTTT

clone size: .
J gene: TRBJ2-2
D gene: TRBD1
CDR3 length: 16
V gene: TRBV11-3
CDR3 protein: CASSYGTGHNTGELFF
CDR3 DNA: TGTGCCAGCAGCTACGGGACAGGGCACAACACCGGGGAGCTGTTTTTT

clone size: .
J gene: TRBJ2-2
D gene: TRBD1
CDR3 length: 15
V gene: TRBV4-1
CDR3 protein: CASSQEGGLPGELFF
CDR3 DNA: TGCGCCAGCAGCCAAGAAGGGGGCTTACCCGGGGAGCTGTTTTTT

clone size: .
J gene: TRBJ2-2
D gene: .
CDR3 length: 15
V gene: TRBV27
CDR3 protein: CASLPSSGGTGELFF
CDR3 DNA: TGTGCCAGCTTACCCTCCAGCGGTGGCACCGGGGAGCTGTTTTTT

clone size: .
J gene: TRBJ2-2
D gene: TRBD1
CDR3 length: 15
V gene: TRBV5-1
CDR3 protein: CASSLRQGETGELFF
CDR3 DNA: TGCGCCAGCAGCTTGCGGCAGGGGGAGACCGGGGAGCTGTTTTTT

clone size: .
J gene: TRBJ1-1
D gene: .
CDR3 length: 14
V gene: TRBV5-1
CDR3 protein: CASSQYGVATEAFF
CDR3 DNA: TGCGCCAGCAGCCAGTACGGGGTGGCCACTGAAGCTTTCTTT

clone size: .
J gene: TRBJ2-6
D gene: .
CDR3 length: 15
V gene: TRBV6-5
CDR3 protein: CASTLGGSGANVLTF
CDR3 DNA: TGTGCCAGCACGCTCGGGGGCTCTGGGGCCAACGTCCTGACTTTC

clone size: once
J gene: TRBJ1-5
D gene: .
CDR3 length: 18
V gene: TRBV4-1
CDR3 protein: CASSRNSLGGDPNQPQHF
CDR3 DNA: TGCGCCAGCAGCCGGAACTCCCTAGGGGGGGACCCGAATCAGCCCCAGCATTTT

clone size: .
J gene: TRBJ2-5
D gene: TRBD2
CDR3 length: 13
V gene: TRBV3-1/TRBV3-2
CDR3 protein: CASSRRGGETQYF
CDR3 DNA: TGTGCCAGCAGCCGTCGGGGGGGAGAGACCCAGTACTTC

clone size: .
J gene: TRBJ2-6
D gene: .
CDR3 length: 15
V gene: TRBV7-8
CDR3 protein: CASSWSGAGANVLTF
CDR3 DNA: TGTGCCAGCAGCTGGTCCGGGGCTGGGGCCAACGTCCTGACTTTC

clone size: .
J gene: TRBJ2-2
D gene: TRBD1
CDR3 length: 14
V gene: TRBV7-9
CDR3 protein: CASSRTGRTGELFF
CDR3 DNA: TGTGCCAGCAGCCGGACAGGACGCACCGGGGAGCTGTTTTTT

clone size: .
J gene: TRBJ2-7
D gene: TRBD1
CDR3 length: 13
V gene: TRBV11-2
CDR3 protein: CASSGTDTYEQYF
CDR3 DNA: TGTGCCAGCAGCGGGACAGACACCTACGAGCAGTACTTC

clone size: .
J gene: TRBJ1-3
D gene: .
CDR3 length: 14
V gene: TRBV5-1
CDR3 protein: CASSLTVAGNTIYF
CDR3 DNA: TGCGCCAGCAGCTTGACAGTTGCTGGAAACACCATATATTTT

clone size: .
J gene: TRBJ1-5
D gene: .
CDR3 length: 15
V gene: TRBV6-5
CDR3 protein: CASSYTPSLNQPQHF
CDR3 DNA: TGTGCCAGCAGTTATACTCCGTCCCTCAATCAGCCCCAGCATTTT

clone size: .
J gene: TRBJ1-2
D gene: .
CDR3 length: 15
V gene: TRBV7-2
CDR3 protein: CASSTAGGIRYGYTF
CDR3 DNA: TGTGCCAGCAGCACAGCGGGGGGGATTCGTTATGGCTACACCTTC

clone size: .
J gene: TRBJ1-1
D gene: .
CDR3 length: 15
V gene: TRBV3-1/TRBV3-2
CDR3 protein: CASSQVRVRGTEAFF
CDR3 DNA: TGTGCCAGCAGCCAAGTCCGCGTCCGGGGGACTGAAGCTTTCTTT

clone size: .
J gene: TRBJ2-4
D gene: .
CDR3 length: 14
V gene: TRBV10-2
CDR3 protein: CASSVGQGKNIQYF
CDR3 DNA: TGCGCCAGCAGTGTCGGGCAGGGCAAAAACATTCAGTACTTC

clone size: .
J gene: TRBJ1-1
D gene: .
CDR3 length: 13
V gene: TRBV30
CDR3 protein: CAWRLASNTEAFF
CDR3 DNA: TGTGCCTGGAGGTTAGCGTCGAACACTGAAGCTTTCTTT

clone size: .
J gene: TRBJ2-1
D gene: .
CDR3 length: 16
V gene: TRBV6-1
CDR3 protein: CASSDFGRETSNEQFF
CDR3 DNA: TGTGCCAGCAGTGATTTTGGCAGGGAAACATCGAATGAGCAGTTCTTC

clone size: .
J gene: TRBJ1-4
D gene: TRBD1
CDR3 length: 15
V gene: TRBV7-2
CDR3 protein: CASSLTGAGDEKLFF
CDR3 DNA: TGTGCCAGCAGTTTAACAGGGGCAGGGGATGAAAAACTGTTTTTT

clone size: .
J gene: TRBJ2-2
D gene: .
CDR3 length: 14
V gene: TRBV11-2
CDR3 protein: CATRGWGQAGELFF
CDR3 DNA: TGTGCCACCCGGGGTTGGGGGCAGGCCGGGGAGCTGTTTTTT

clone size: .
J gene: TRBJ1-6
D gene: .
CDR3 length: 16
V gene: TRBV10-2
CDR3 protein: CASSSSPRGINSPLHF
CDR3 DNA: TGCGCCAGCAGTTCCTCCCCAAGGGGTATTAATTCACCCCTCCACTTT

clone size: once
J gene: TRBJ2-2
D gene: .
CDR3 length: 15
V gene: TRBV15
CDR3 protein: CATSRTVPNTGELFF
CDR3 DNA: TGTGCCACCAGCAGGACAGTGCCGAACACCGGGGAGCTGTTTTTT

clone size: .
J gene: TRBJ2-7
D gene: TRBD2
CDR3 length: 16
V gene: TRBV7-6
CDR3 protein: CASSAGGGTNAYEQYF
CDR3 DNA: TGTGCCAGCAGCGCCGGCGGCGGGACTAACGCCTACGAGCAGTACTTC

clone size: .
J gene: TRBJ2-7
D gene: TRBD1
CDR3 length: 15
V gene: TRBV6-6
CDR3 protein: CASRTGQASSYEQYF
CDR3 DNA: TGTGCCAGCAGAACGGGACAGGCAAGCTCCTACGAGCAGTACTTC

clone size: .
J gene: TRBJ1-5
D gene: .
CDR3 length: 15
V gene: TRBV27
CDR3 protein: CASSFLGVSNQPQHF
CDR3 DNA: TGTGCCAGCAGTTTTTTAGGGGTCAGCAATCAGCCCCAGCATTTT

clone size: once
J gene: TRBJ2-3
D gene: .
CDR3 length: 14
V gene: TRBV19
CDR3 protein: CASSPTGQTDTQYF
CDR3 DNA: TGTGCCAGTAGTCCCACCGGACAGACAGATACGCAGTATTTT

clone size: .
J gene: TRBJ2-3
D gene: TRBD1
CDR3 length: 16
V gene: TRBV4-1
CDR3 protein: CASSQERGRGTDTQYF
CDR3 DNA: TGCGCCAGCAGCCAAGAAAGGGGGCGCGGCACAGATACGCAGTATTTT

clone size: .
J gene: TRBJ1-2
D gene: .
CDR3 length: 16
V gene: TRBV5-1
CDR3 protein: CASSSATPPLNYGYTF
CDR3 DNA: TGCGCCAGCAGCTCCGCAACACCCCCCCTTAACTATGGCTACACCTTC

clone size: .
J gene: TRBJ2-7
D gene: TRBD1
CDR3 length: 16
V gene: TRBV7-8
CDR3 protein: CASSSGPGGQVYEQYF
CDR3 DNA: TGTGCCAGCAGCTCCGGGCCAGGGGGCCAAGTCTACGAGCAGTACTTC

clone size: .
J gene: TRBJ1-2
D gene: .
CDR3 length: 13
V gene: TRBV6-6
CDR3 protein: CASSKQGNYGYTF
CDR3 DNA: TGTGCCAGCAGTAAACAGGGTAACTATGGCTACACCTTC

clone size: once
J gene: TRBJ1-5
D gene: .
CDR3 length: 13
V gene: TRBV19
CDR3 protein: CASTPSGGKPQHF
CDR3 DNA: TGTGCCAGTACCCCCTCGGGGGGCAAGCCCCAGCATTTT

clone size: .
J gene: TRBJ1-1
D gene: TRBD1
CDR3 length: 15
V gene: TRBV6-5
CDR3 protein: CASSPLDRVGTEAFF
CDR3 DNA: TGTGCCAGCAGCCCCCTGGACAGGGTAGGGACTGAAGCTTTCTTT

clone size: .
J gene: TRBJ1-2
D gene: TRBD1
CDR3 length: 14
V gene: TRBV5-1
CDR3 protein: CASSLQGYSYGYTF
CDR3 DNA: TGCGCCAGCAGCTTACAGGGGTACAGCTATGGCTACACCTTC

clone size: .
J gene: TRBJ2-7
D gene: .
CDR3 length: 12
V gene: TRBV5-1
CDR3 protein: CASRQGTYEQYF
CDR3 DNA: TGCGCCAGCAGACAGGGAACCTACGAGCAGTACTTC